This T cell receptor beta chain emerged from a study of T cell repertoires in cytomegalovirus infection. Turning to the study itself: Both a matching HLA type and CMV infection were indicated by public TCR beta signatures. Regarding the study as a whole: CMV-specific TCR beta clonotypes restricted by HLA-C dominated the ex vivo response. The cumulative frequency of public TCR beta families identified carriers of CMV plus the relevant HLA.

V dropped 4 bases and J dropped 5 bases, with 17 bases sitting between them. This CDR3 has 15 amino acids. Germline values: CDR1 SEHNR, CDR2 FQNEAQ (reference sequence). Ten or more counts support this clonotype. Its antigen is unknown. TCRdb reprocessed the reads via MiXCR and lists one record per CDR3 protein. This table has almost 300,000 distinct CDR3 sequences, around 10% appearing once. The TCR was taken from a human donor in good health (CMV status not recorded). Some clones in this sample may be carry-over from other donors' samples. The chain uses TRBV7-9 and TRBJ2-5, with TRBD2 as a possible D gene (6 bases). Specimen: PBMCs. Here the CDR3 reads CASSSPRGNWETQYF. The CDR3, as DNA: TGTGCCAGCAGCTCCCCCCGGGGGAACTGGGAGACCCAGTACTTC. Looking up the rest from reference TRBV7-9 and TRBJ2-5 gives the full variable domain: DTGVSQNPRHKITKRGQNVTFRCDPISEHNRLYWYRQTLGQGPEFLTYFQNEAQLEKSRLLSDRFSAERPKGSFSTLEIQRTEQGDSAMYLCASSSPRGNWETQYFGPGTRLLVL.